This TCR beta chain was sequenced for a study of cytomegalovirus exposure and HLA in healthy donors. Amplification used 60 Vbeta primers and 13 Jbeta primers. The table came from immunoSEQ multiplex PCR; TCRdb's copy has only in-frame clones and leaves some out. The table records just over 150,000 clones, roughly 81% of them present only once. After removal of 6 bases from V and 5 bases from J, the junction contained 5 bases not matched to a gene. This CDR3 region has 13 residues. Germline V CDR1 and CDR2: ENHRY, SYGVKD. The J gene is TRBJ1-1, the V gene TRBV10-3, with 8 bases that match TRBD1. What was sequenced was PBMCs. The TCR comes from a man between 18 and 29 years old in good health and CMV-seropositive. The CDR3 is CAISRGQGTEAFF. In DNA form, the CDR3 reads TGTGCCATCAGCAGAGGACAGGGTACTGAAGCTTTCTTT.